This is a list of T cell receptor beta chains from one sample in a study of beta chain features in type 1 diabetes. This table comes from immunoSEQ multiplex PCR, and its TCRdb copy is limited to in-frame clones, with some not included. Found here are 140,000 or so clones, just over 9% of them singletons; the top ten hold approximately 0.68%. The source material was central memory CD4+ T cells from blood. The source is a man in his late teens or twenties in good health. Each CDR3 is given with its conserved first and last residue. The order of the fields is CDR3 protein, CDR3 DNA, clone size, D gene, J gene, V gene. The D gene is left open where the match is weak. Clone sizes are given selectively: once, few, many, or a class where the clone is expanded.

CASSPGLAQSSGANVLTF | TGCGCCAGCAGCCCGGGACTAGCCCAATCCTCTGGGGCCAACGTCCTGACTTTC | . | TRBD2 | TRBJ2-6 | TRBV4-1
CASSQAPSESDTQYF | TGTGCCAGCAGCCAAGCCCCTAGCGAGTCAGATACGCAGTATTTT | . | . | TRBJ2-3 | TRBV4-2
CTSSQDSRGIPTNEQYF | TGCACCAGCAGCCAAGACTCTCGGGGAATCCCAACCAACGAGCAGTACTTC | . | . | TRBJ2-7 | TRBV1
CAWTGTENYGYTF | TGTGCCTGGACTGGTACTGAGAACTATGGCTACACCTTC | few | . | TRBJ1-2 | TRBV30
CASSATGGAGYNEQFF | TGTGCCAGCAGCGCGACAGGGGGAGCTGGGTACAATGAGCAGTTCTTC | few | TRBD1 | TRBJ2-1 | TRBV9
CASSQDHWNEQFF | TGCGCCAGCAGCCAAGATCACTGGAATGAGCAGTTCTTC | . | . | TRBJ2-1 | TRBV4-1
CASSPSPVPETQYF | TGTGCCAGCAGCCCGAGTCCGGTCCCAGAGACCCAGTACTTC | many | . | TRBJ2-5 | TRBV7-9
CASSFPADNLAKNIQYF | TGTGCCAGCAGTTTTCCGGCAGACAATTTAGCCAAAAACATTCAGTACTTC | few | . | TRBJ2-4 | TRBV27
CASSLPSLYEQYF | TGCGCCAGCAGCTTGCCGTCCCTGTACGAGCAGTACTTC | few | . | TRBJ2-7 | TRBV5-1
CASSYGTVNNEQFF | TGTGCCAGCAGCTACGGGACAGTCAACAATGAGCAGTTCTTC | . | TRBD1 | TRBJ2-1 | TRBV7-9
CASSIAYYNEQFF | TGTGCCAGTAGTATAGCCTACTACAATGAGCAGTTCTTC | . | . | TRBJ2-1 | TRBV19
CASSPSMAVQETQYF | TGCGCCAGCAGCCCTTCGATGGCGGTACAAGAGACCCAGTACTTC | . | . | TRBJ2-5 | TRBV5-1
CASSYSSGYYEQYF | TGTGCCAGCAGTTACTCGTCAGGATACTACGAGCAGTACTTC | few | . | TRBJ2-7 | TRBV6-5
CASSQSEQGNRGYTF | TGTGCCAGCTCACAATCAGAACAGGGGAATAGAGGGTACACCTTC | . | TRBD1 | TRBJ1-2 | TRBV18
CASQKQGGEKLFF | TGTGCCAGCCAAAAACAGGGGGGTGAAAAACTGTTTTTT | . | TRBD1 | TRBJ1-4 | TRBV6-1
CASSTRVLTSGGTTQYF | TGTGCCAGCAGCACGAGGGTCCTGACTAGCGGGGGGACTACGCAGTATTTT | . | TRBD2 | TRBJ2-3 | TRBV7-9
CASSLKEYQPQHF | TGTGCCAGCAGTTTAAAGGAGTATCAGCCCCAGCATTTT | few | . | TRBJ1-5 | TRBV27